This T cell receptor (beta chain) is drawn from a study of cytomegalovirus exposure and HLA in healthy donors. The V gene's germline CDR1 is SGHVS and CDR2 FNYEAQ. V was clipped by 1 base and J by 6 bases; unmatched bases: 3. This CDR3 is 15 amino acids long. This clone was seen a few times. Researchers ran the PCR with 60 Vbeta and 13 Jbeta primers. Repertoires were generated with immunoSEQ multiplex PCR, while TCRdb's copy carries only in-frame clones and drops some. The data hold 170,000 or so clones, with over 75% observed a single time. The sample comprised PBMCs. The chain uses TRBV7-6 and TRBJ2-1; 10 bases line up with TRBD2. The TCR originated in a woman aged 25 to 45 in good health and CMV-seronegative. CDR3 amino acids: CASSLEASGGNEQFF. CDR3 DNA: TGTGCCAGCAGCTTAGAGGCTAGCGGGGGCAATGAGCAGTTCTTC.